This section outlines one TCR beta chain sequence together with its context. Its target antigen remains unknown. Base quality data are lacking; no much larger clone is found one base away. These data are taken from a study of T cells in tuberculosis (dated by TCRdb to between 2018 and 2020). About the full investigation: The study combined CD1B tetramers and high-throughput TCR immunosequencing to characterize T cells specific for the mycobacterial lipid antigen glucose monomycolate (GMM). A South African clinical cohort compared IGRA-negative adolescents, IGRA-positive adolescents with latent tuberculosis and adults with active tuberculosis, approximately ten per group. The paper as a whole reports these results and caveats: With the diverse GMM-specific repertoire as input, a classifier achieved more than 85% accuracy (AUROC around 0.88), whereas GEM motif frequencies as input gave 70% accuracy. Compared with IGRA-negative controls, TCR-alpha repertoires from active tuberculosis had smaller mean NN-distances to GMM-specific TCRs, which suggests that these TCRs underwent clonal expansion. Shorter CDR3-alpha lengths in active tuberculosis patients partly drove the smaller NN-distances, and the TCR-beta difference was not statistically significant. Clinical samples were chosen by availability of cryopreserved specimens, and active tuberculosis cases were adults while controls were adolescents.

At study entry, adolescents were screened for latent tuberculosis infection using a tuberculin skin test and the QuantiFERON-TB GOLD In-Tube IGRA. Immunosequencing was performed on unsorted cryopreserved PBMC and covered around 94,000 T cells per clinical donor on average. Eleven high schools in the Worcester region of the Western Cape, South Africa, served as enrollment sites for adolescents aged 12 to 18 years. Approximately 10 adolescents infected with M. tuberculosis and around 10 uninfected adolescents were chosen and matched for age and sex. PBMC from adolescents were isolated by density centrifugation from freshly drawn heparinized blood and then cryopreserved. TCR libraries were generated with the immunoSEQ multiplex PCR assay, using TCR-beta and/or TCR-alpha/delta assays for each sample. The amplified TCR libraries were sequenced on the Illumina high-throughput platform. The study's own analysis went as follows. Clustering and dimensionality reduction relied on pairwise TCRdist distances among GMM-specific receptors from T cells that were either sorted ex vivo or expanded in vitro. Each clinical repertoire was scored by mean NN-distance, the average TCRdist to the nearest 10% of tetramer-positive reference sequences. GEM TCR motif frequency was computed as the fraction of unique TCRs matching known GEM sequences by V/J usage and CDR3 length. Active tuberculosis was classified by linear discriminant analysis with leave-one-out cross-validation, implemented in scikit-learn. What TCRdb holds here is the immuneACCESS table cut down to in-frame rearrangements. Part of the clones is not present; checked against another copy, under half of the missing clones reflect an unresolved V gene, and the others are unexplained. For V, J and clone size, that table is used; D and trimming come from the DNA. A total of 30,000 to 35,000 clones appear in this sample, more than 85% of them only once. Roughly 2% of the sample is held by the ten biggest clonotypes.

From cysteine to phenylalanine, the CDR3 is 17 amino acids long. Just CDR3 DNA is preserved here, 51 bases in frame from base 1. Looking up the germline V gene yields CDR1 LGHNA and CDR2 YNFKEQ. V and J are trimmed by 4 bases and 7 bases, and the gene matches miss 16 bases of the junction. The V gene is TRBV4-2 and the J gene is TRBJ2-1; 7 bases in the junction line up with TRBD2. The sequencing input was PBMCs. This receptor was identified in a donor under 30 with latent tuberculosis or without tuberculosis infection. The CDR3 region: CASSPQTSIFPENEQFF. The DNA reads TGTGCCAGCAGCCCACAGACTAGCATCTTCCCCGAGAATGAGCAGTTCTTC.